These 27 T cell receptor beta chains were sequenced from one sample in a study of identical twins' blood T cells. TCRdb independently ran MiXCR on the 5' RACE reads; one entry per CDR3 protein. Here the sample spans hundreds of thousands of distinct CDR3 sequences, about 28% being singletons. The sample taken for sequencing was PBMCs. Source of these receptors: a woman aged 18 to 55 in good health.

V usage is TRBV20-1 and J usage is TRBJ1-2; TRBD1 aligns across 7 bases. The CDR3 has 13 residues. Germline CDR1 reads DFQATT; CDR2 reads SNEGSKA (reference sequence). After removal of 6 bases from V and 2 bases from J, the junction contained 6 bases not matched to a gene. CDR3 bases: TGCAGTGCGATCCGGGACAGAAACTATGGCTACACCTTC. It yields the protein CSAIRDRNYGYTF.

There are a few counts of this clonotype. The V and J genes are TRBV5-1 and TRBJ1-5, with D tentatively TRBD1 (5 bases). Trimming shortened V by 6 bases and J by 1 base, and 11 bases separated the two germline ends. This CDR3 spans 14 amino acids. CDR1 SGHRS and CDR2 YFSETQ come from the germline V gene. The CDR3 loop is CASTPGWSNQPQHF. In nucleotides, the CDR3 is TGCGCCAGCACCCCAGGGTGGAGCAATCAGCCCCAGCATTTT.

The chain combines TRBV7-2 with TRBJ2-3; 7 bases match TRBD1. The CDR3 contains 15 residues. Germline-derived CDR1 and CDR2 are SGHTA and FQGNSA. Trimming took 6 bases from V and 1 from J; bases not matched to a gene: 7. Here the CDR3 DNA reads TGTGCCAGCAGTATTCCCGGGACAGGCACAGATACGCAGTATTTT. Its protein product is CASSIPGTGTDTQYF.

This rearrangement joins TRBV5-4 to TRBJ2-1, with 8 bases fitting TRBD1. Germline CDR1 is SGHNT and CDR2 is YYREEE (reference sequence). V was clipped by 4 bases and J by 6 bases; unmatched bases: 6. The CDR3 is made up of 14 amino acids. CDR3 in DNA: TGTGCCAGCAGCGGACAGGGTAGGCTCAATGAGCAGTTCTTC. Its protein product is CASSGQGRLNEQFF.

This chain joins TRBV6-5 and TRBJ2-2; D unclear. V dropped 6 bases and J dropped 2 bases, with 13 bases sitting between them. The CDR3 has 15 residues. CDR1 and CDR2 from the germline V gene are MNHEY and SVGAGI. The CDR3 coding sequence is TGTGCCAGCAGGGCCGTGGGGATAAACACCGGGGAGCTGTTTTTT. Translating it yields CASRAVGINTGELFF.

The chain employs TRBV9 and TRBJ2-1; 9 positions match TRBD2. The V and J ends lost 0 bases and 14 bases, in that order; junction bases with no gene match: 6. Germline V gives CDR1 SGDLS, CDR2 YYNGEE. This CDR3 is built from 13 residues. In nucleotides, the CDR3 is TGTGCCAGCAGCGTAGGGGAGCGGGGGGCTAAGTTCTTC. Translating it yields CASSVGERGAKFF.

This clonotype was seen a handful of times. The chain recombines TRBV12-3 or TRBV12-4 with TRBJ1-2; D is uncertain. Trimming took 3 bases from V and 9 from J, leaving 14 bases between them. The CDR3 loop spans 13 amino acids. The CDR3 protein is CASSFLPSIRYTF. The CDR3 DNA reads as TGTGCCAGCAGTTTTCTGCCCTCGATCCGCTACACCTTC.

This clonotype was counted at least ten times. The V call is TRBV5-6, the J call TRBJ2-1, with TRBD2 as a possible D gene (6 bases). The V end lost 4 bases, the J end lost 9 bases, and 23 bases lay between the germline ends. The germline V gene has CDR1 SGHDT and CDR2 YYEEEE. The CDR3 runs to 16 residues. This CDR3 reads CASSPSTRMETAEQFF. CDR3 in DNA: TGTGCCAGCAGCCCTTCGACTAGAATGGAGACAGCTGAGCAGTTCTTC.

In this sample, this clonotype turned up many times. J is TRBJ2-7 and V is TRBV6-6; 7 bases align to TRBD2. The V segment lost 8 bases and the J segment 0 bases; nucleotides outside the gene matches: 7. Per the germline V gene, CDR1 is MNHNY and CDR2 is SVGAGI (reference sequence). The CDR3 spans 14 residues. CDR3 DNA sequence: TGTGCCAGCGCACTAGCGTTGGGCTCCTACGAGCAGTACTTC. Protein: CASALALGSYEQYF.

The chain recombines TRBV5-1 with TRBJ1-2; a possible D gene is TRBD1 (6 bases). The V end was cut by 4 bases, the J end by 12 bases, with 19 bases between. This CDR3 is built from 13 residues. Germline values: CDR1 SGHRS, CDR2 YFSETQ. The CDR3 DNA is TGCGCCAGCAGCCTGCAGGGGTCTGAGGGCCACACCTTC. Translation: CASSLQGSEGHTF.

The chain joins TRBV23-1 to TRBJ1-4; tentative D call: TRBD1 (5 bases). TRBV23-1 falls under the ORF class, with uncertain function. This CDR3 comprises 14 residues. V was cut by 5 bases and J by 3 bases, with 10 bases left in between. DNA for the CDR3: TGCGCCAGCAGTGGGGGACGGGCTAATGAAAAACTGTTTTTT. Its protein is CASSGGRANEKLFF.

This clonotype turned up a few times. The genes are TRBV9 and TRBJ2-3; TRBD1 matches 10 bases. The ends lost 7 bases at V and 2 bases at J; junction bases unmatched: 4. The CDR3 runs 14 residues. Germline V gene data show CDR1 as SGDLS and CDR2 as YYNGEE. The CDR3 DNA reads as TGTGCCAGCTCGGGACAGGGGTACACAGATACGCAGTATTTT. Translating gives CASSGQGYTDTQYF.

In its sample, this clonotype was seen a few times. V and J are TRBV4-3 and TRBJ2-3; TRBD2 matches at 14 bases. V gave up 0 bases and J gave up 2 bases; unmatched junction bases: 7. Germline V gene data show CDR1 as LGHNA and CDR2 as YSLEER. CDR3 length equals 19 residues. The CDR3 region is CASSQDYPGLAGDTDTQYF. In DNA form, the CDR3 reads TGCGCCAGCAGCCAAGACTATCCGGGACTAGCGGGGGACACAGATACGCAGTATTTT.

The genes are TRBV19 and TRBJ2-1; D call uncertain. The CDR3 runs 13 residues. V lost 4 bases to trimming and J lost 4 bases, with 8 bases between them. Germline CDR1 and CDR2: LNHDA and SQIVND (reference sequence). CDR3 loop: CASSTSTYNEQFF. The CDR3 nucleotides are TGTGCCAGTAGTACCTCTACGTACAATGAGCAGTTCTTC.

The chain links TRBV20-1 to TRBJ1-1; D uncertain. Germline V gene data show CDR1 as DFQATT and CDR2 as SNEGSKA (reference sequence). The CDR3 sequence is 11 residues long. The chain's CDR3 is CGAQENTEAFF. CDR3 DNA: TGCGGAGCCCAGGAAAACACTGAAGCTTTCTTT.

The V gene is TRBV6-5, the J gene TRBJ1-6; a possible D gene is TRBD1 (6 bases). The CDR3 has 16 residues. CDR1 is MNHEY, CDR2 SVGAGI, per germline. Between the trimmed V and J ends, which lost 6 bases and 5 bases, there was a span of 17 bases. CDR3 sequence: CASRQGGNLDNSPLHF. The CDR3, as DNA: TGTGCCAGCAGACAAGGGGGAAATCTGGATAATTCACCCCTCCACTTT.

This clonotype was seen at least ten times. The chain links TRBV29-1 to TRBJ1-2, with 9 nucleotides matching TRBD1. Germline V gene sequence: CDR1 SQVTM, CDR2 ANQGSEA. This CDR3 has 14 amino acids. V was clipped by 6 bases and J by 5 bases; unmatched bases: 10. CDR3 residues: CSVRGQGNRYGYTF. In nucleotides, the CDR3 is TGCAGCGTCCGAGGACAGGGGAATCGGTATGGCTACACCTTC.

The chain couples TRBV7-9 to TRBJ2-1, with 8 positions matching TRBD2. V was pared by 1 base and J by 0 bases, with 14 bases of the junction left unmatched. Germline CDR1 reads SEHNR; CDR2 reads FQNEAQ (reference sequence). This CDR3 contains 20 residues. The chain's CDR3 is CASSLEGDSGESLSYNEQFF. In nucleotides, the CDR3 is TGTGCCAGCAGCTTAGAAGGGGATAGCGGGGAATCCCTCTCCTACAATGAGCAGTTCTTC.

This clonotype appeared a few times. This chain joins TRBV20-1 and TRBJ1-1; D gene ambiguous. Trimming took off 2 bases at V and 1 base at J, with 8 bases between the two ends. Germline V gene data show CDR1 as DFQATT and CDR2 as SNEGSKA (reference sequence). The CDR3 runs to 13 residues. The CDR3 DNA follows: TGCAGTGCTAGAACGGACGGGAACACTGAAGCTTTCTTT. It yields the protein CSARTDGNTEAFF.

The V and J genes are TRBV29-1 and TRBJ1-2; D is undetermined. The CDR3 totals 13 residues. V was cut by 0 bases and J by 2 bases, with 7 bases left in between. Per germline, CDR1 SQVTM and CDR2 ANQGSEA. CDR3 region: CSVEDLGNYGYTF. The CDR3 nucleotides are TGCAGCGTTGAAGATCTCGGGAACTATGGCTACACCTTC.

The chain recombines TRBV18 with TRBJ2-2; D is ambiguous. V was trimmed by 5 bases and J by 0 bases, leaving 13 bases between them. The CDR3 has 16 residues. The V gene's germline CDR1 is KGHSH and CDR2 LQKENI. CDR3 nucleotide sequence: TGTGCCAGCTCAGAAGAAACACCCACGAACACCGGGGAGCTGTTTTTT. Translating it yields CASSEETPTNTGELFF.

This clonotype has only one observation. The J gene is TRBJ2-3, the V gene TRBV4-2, with 8 bases matching TRBD2. From germline, CDR1 is LGHNA and CDR2 YNFKEQ. The CDR3 is made up of 15 amino acids. V lost 5 bases, J lost 6 bases, and 10 bases stayed unmatched. CDR3 sequence (DNA): TGTGCCAGCAGCTCCCGAGCGGGAGCTACGGATACGCAGTATTTT. This sequence encodes CASSSRAGATDTQYF.

Worth noting for this clonotype: A read error may account for a junction end that differs from germline. The chain combines TRBV10-3 with TRBJ1-1; 8 bases match TRBD1. Looked up from germline, CDR1 is ENHRY and CDR2 is SYGVKD. The CDR3 contains 15 residues. The CDR3 is CAIGKRTGRNAEAFF. In DNA, the CDR3 is TGTGCCATCGGAAAAAGGACAGGGAGGAACGCTGAAGCTTTCTTT.

This CDR3 reads CASSLFPGSNTEAFF. In DNA, the CDR3 is TGTGCCAGCAGCTTATTTCCGGGTTCCAACACTGAAGCTTTCTTT. The chain carries TRBV11-2 and TRBJ1-1, with no clear D. The CDR3 contains 15 residues. From germline, CDR1 is SGHAT and CDR2 FQNNGV. V shed 2 bases and J shed 2 bases, with 12 bases lying between them.

This clonotype showed up just a few times. The chain joins TRBV12-3 or TRBV12-4 to TRBJ2-1, with a weak D call TRBD2 (6 bases). The CDR3 runs to 14 residues. The V gene lost 6 bases and the J gene lost 7 bases, with 16 bases spanning the gap. DNA for the CDR3: TGTGCCAGCAGGGACCCGGGACTCTCTAATGAGCAGTTCTTC. Encoded protein: CASRDPGLSNEQFF.

This clonotype was counted only a few times. This sequence joins TRBV29-1 and TRBJ2-7; TRBD2 aligns across 7 bases. The CDR3 is 13 residues long. The trim removed 4 bases at V and 0 bases at J, leaving 3 bases unmatched. The V gene's germline CDR1 is SQVTM and CDR2 ANQGSEA. The CDR3 DNA sequence: TGCAGCGTTGTAAGGACTAGCTCCTACGAGCAGTACTTC. It translates to CSVVRTSSYEQYF.

This rearrangement joins TRBV2 to TRBJ1-3, with D possibly TRBD1 on 6 matching bases. The CDR3 sequence is 15 residues long. Germline-derived CDR1 and CDR2 are SNHLY and FYNNEI. V dropped 3 bases and J dropped 4 bases, with 13 bases sitting between them. The DNA for the CDR3 is TGTGCCAGCAGTGATCAGGGGACGCCAGGAAACACCATATATTTT. Translating it yields CASSDQGTPGNTIYF.